This T cell receptor (beta chain) was captured in a study of beta chain features in type 1 diabetes. Study outcomes and limitations: A definitive answer on HLA type influencing TCRB rearrangement was not reached here.

Per germline, CDR1 MGHDK and CDR2 SYGVNS. The V and J ends lost 4 bases and 4 bases respectively, with 7 bases between them. There are 12 residues in the CDR3. Concerning this clone itself: Its matching antigen is unknown.

Of the isolated RNA, all was reverse transcribed, and so the sequenced material was expressed TCRB transcripts. The table came from immunoSEQ multiplex PCR; TCRdb's copy has only in-frame clones and leaves some out. The sample contains about 900,000 clones, 17% of which appear only once. Sequencing was done on a sample of naive CD4+ T cells from blood. This TCR derives from a woman under 30 in good health. The J gene is TRBJ1-2, the V gene TRBV25-1; D remains unclear. The CDR3 coding sequence is TGTGCCAGCAGTGCGGGCCTCTATGGCTACACCTTC. It codes for CASSAGLYGYTF.